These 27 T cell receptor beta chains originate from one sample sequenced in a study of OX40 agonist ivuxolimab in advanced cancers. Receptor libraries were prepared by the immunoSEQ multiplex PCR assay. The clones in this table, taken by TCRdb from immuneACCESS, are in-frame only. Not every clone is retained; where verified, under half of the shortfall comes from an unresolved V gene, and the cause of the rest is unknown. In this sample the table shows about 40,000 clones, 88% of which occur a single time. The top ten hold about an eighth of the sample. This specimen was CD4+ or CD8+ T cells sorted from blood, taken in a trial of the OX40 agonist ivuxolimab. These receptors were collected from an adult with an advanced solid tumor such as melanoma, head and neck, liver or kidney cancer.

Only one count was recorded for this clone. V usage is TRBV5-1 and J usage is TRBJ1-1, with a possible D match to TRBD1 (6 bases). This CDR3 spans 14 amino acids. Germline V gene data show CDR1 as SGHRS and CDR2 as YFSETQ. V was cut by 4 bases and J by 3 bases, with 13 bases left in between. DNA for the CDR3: TGCGCCAGCAGCCCTGGACAGAGGGACACTGAAGCTTTCTTT. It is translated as CASSPGQRDTEAFF.

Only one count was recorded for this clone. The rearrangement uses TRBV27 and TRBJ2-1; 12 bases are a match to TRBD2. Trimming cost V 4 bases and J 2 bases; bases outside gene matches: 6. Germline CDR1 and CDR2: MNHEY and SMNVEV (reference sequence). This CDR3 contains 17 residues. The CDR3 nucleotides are TGTGCCAGCAGTTCCCCTCTAGCGGGAGGGCCCTACAATGAGCAGTTCTTC. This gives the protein CASSSPLAGGPYNEQFF.

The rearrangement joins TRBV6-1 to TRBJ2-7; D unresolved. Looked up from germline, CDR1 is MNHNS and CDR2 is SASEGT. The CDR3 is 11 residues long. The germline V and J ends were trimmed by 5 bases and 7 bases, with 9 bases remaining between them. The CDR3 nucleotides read TGTGCCAGCAGTTACACCTTTGAGCAGTACTTC. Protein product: CASSYTFEQYF.

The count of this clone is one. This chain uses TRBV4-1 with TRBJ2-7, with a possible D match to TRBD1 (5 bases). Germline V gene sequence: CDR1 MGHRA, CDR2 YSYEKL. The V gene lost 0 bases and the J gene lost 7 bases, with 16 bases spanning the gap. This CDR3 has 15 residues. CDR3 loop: CASSQEAGRVLEQYF. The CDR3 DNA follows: TGCGCCAGCAGCCAAGAGGCTGGCAGGGTTTTGGAGCAGTACTTC.

CDR3 nucleotides: TGTGCCAGCAGCTTGCGGACTAGCGGGCGGGTACGAGATACGCAGTATTTT. Protein: CASSLRTSGRVRDTQYF. The V and J genes are TRBV5-8 and TRBJ2-3, with 11 nucleotides matching TRBD2. The germline CDR1 and CDR2 sequences are SGHTS and YDEGEE. Trimming at V came to 1 base and at J to 5 bases, leaving 9 bases not matched to a gene. CDR3 size: 17 residues.

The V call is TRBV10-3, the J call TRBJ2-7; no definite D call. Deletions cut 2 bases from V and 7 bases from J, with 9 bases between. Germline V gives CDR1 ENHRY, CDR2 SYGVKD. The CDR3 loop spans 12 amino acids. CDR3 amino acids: CAISENKREQYF. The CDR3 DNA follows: TGTGCCATCAGTGAGAATAAGAGGGAGCAGTACTTC.

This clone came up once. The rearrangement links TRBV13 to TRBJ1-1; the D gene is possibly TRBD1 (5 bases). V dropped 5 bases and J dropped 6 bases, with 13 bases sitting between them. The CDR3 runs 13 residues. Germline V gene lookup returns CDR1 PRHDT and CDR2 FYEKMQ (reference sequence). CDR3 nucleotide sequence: TGTGCCAGCAGCCTAAGGGGAGGGCCTGAAGCTTTCTTT. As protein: CASSLRGGPEAFF.

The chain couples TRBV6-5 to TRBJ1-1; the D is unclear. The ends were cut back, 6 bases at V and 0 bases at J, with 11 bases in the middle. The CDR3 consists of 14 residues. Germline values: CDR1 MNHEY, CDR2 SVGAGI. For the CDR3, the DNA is TGTGCCAGCAGGCCCCGGGCCTTGAACACTGAAGCTTTCTTT. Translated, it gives CASRPRALNTEAFF.

The CDR3: CASSLSGGEAFF. Here the CDR3 DNA reads TGTGCCAGCAGCTTGTCAGGAGGTGAAGCTTTCTTT. V and J are TRBV5-6 and TRBJ1-1; D remains ambiguous. Germline values: CDR1 SGHDT, CDR2 YYEEEE. CDR3 size: 12 residues. Trimming cost V 1 base and J 7 bases, with 8 bases left between them.

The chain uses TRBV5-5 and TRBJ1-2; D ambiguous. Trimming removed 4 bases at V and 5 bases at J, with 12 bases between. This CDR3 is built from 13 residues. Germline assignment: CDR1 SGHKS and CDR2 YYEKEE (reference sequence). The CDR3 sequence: CASSPTDLYGYTF. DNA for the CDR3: TGTGCCAGCAGCCCAACAGACCTATATGGCTACACCTTC.

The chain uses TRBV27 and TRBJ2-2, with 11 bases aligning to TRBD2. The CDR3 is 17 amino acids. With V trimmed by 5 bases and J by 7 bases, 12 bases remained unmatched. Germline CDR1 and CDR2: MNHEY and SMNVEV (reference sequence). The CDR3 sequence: CASSLRLSLAGVGELFF. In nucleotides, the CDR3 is TGTGCCAGCAGTCTACGCCTTTCACTAGCGGGAGTCGGGGAGCTGTTTTTT.

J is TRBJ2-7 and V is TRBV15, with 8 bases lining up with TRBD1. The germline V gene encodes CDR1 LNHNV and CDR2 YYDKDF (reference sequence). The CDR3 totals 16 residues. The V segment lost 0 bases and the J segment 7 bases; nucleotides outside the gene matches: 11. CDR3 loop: CATSRDPTGALGEQYF. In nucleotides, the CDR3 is TGTGCCACCAGCAGAGATCCGACAGGGGCCTTGGGGGAGCAGTACTTC.

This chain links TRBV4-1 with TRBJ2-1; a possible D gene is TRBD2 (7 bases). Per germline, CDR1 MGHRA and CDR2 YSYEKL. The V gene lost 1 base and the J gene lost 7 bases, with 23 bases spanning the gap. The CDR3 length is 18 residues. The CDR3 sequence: CASSQGWDYRVAGNEQFF. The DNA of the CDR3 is TGCGCCAGCAGCCAAGGGTGGGACTACAGGGTGGCCGGGAATGAGCAGTTCTTC.

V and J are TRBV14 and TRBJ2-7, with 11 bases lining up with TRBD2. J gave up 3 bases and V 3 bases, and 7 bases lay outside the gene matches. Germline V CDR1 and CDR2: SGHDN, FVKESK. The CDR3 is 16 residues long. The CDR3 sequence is CASSHFTSGSRYEQYF. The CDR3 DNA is TGTGCCAGCAGCCACTTTACTAGCGGGAGTCGCTACGAGCAGTACTTC.

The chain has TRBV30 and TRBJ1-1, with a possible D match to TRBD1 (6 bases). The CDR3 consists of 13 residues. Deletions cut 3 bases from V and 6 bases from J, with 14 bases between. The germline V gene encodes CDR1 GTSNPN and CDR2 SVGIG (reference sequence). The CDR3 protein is CAWRSGHSPEAFF. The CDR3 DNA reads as TGTGCCTGGAGGTCGGGACATTCACCTGAAGCTTTCTTT.

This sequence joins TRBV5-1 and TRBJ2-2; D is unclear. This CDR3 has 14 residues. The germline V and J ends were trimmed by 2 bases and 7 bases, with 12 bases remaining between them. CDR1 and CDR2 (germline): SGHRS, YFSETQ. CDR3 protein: CASSFVVNHGELFF. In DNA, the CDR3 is TGCGCCAGCAGCTTTGTAGTCAATCACGGGGAGCTGTTTTTT.

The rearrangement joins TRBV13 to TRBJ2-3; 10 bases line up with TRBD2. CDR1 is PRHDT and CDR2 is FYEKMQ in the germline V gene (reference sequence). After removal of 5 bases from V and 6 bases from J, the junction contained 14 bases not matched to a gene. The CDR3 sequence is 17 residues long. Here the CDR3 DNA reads TGTGCCAGCAGCACAAAAACTAGCGGGGAGAGCATTGATACGCAGTATTTT. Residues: CASSTKTSGESIDTQYF.

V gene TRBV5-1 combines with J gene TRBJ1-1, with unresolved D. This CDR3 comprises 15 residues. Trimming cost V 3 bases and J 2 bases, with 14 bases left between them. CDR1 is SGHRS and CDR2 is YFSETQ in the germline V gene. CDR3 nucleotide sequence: TGCGCCAGCAGCTGGGGTCGGGGAGGTAACACTGAAGCTTTCTTT. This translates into CASSWGRGGNTEAFF.

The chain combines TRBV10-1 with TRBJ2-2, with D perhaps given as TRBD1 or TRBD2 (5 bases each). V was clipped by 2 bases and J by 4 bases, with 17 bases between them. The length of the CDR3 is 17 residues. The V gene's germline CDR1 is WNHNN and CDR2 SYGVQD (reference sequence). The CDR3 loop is CASSEAWDGYSTGELFF. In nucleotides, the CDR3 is TGCGCCAGCAGTGAGGCATGGGACGGATATTCCACCGGGGAGCTGTTTTTT.

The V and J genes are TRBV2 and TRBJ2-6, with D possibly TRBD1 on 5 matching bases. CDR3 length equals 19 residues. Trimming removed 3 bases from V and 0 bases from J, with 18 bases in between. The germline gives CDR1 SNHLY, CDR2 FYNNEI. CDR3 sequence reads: CASSDFRRDSTSGANVLTF. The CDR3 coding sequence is TGTGCCAGCAGTGATTTTAGAAGAGACAGCACCTCTGGGGCCAACGTCCTGACTTTC.

CDR3: CASSWGNYGYTF. The DNA for the CDR3 is TGCGCCAGCAGTTGGGGTAACTATGGCTACACCTTC. The J gene is TRBJ1-2, the V gene TRBV5-1; D unresolved. CDR1 is SGHRS, CDR2 YFSETQ, per germline. The CDR3 loop spans 12 amino acids. Trimming cost V 5 bases and J 1 base, with 6 bases left between them. The full variable domain, completed using reference TRBV5-1 and TRBJ1-2, is KAGVTQTPRYLIKTRGQQVTLSCSPISGHRSVSWYQQTPGQGLQFLFEYFSETQRNKGNFPGRFSGRQFSNSRSEMNVSTLELGDSALYLCASSWGNYGYTFGSGTRLTVV.

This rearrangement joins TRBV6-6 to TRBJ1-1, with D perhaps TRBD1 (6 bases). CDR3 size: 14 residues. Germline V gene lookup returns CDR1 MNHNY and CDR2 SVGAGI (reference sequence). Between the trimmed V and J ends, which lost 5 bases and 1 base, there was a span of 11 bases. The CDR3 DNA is TGTGCCAGCAGTCTACAGGGTTGGAACACTGAAGCTTTCTTT. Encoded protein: CASSLQGWNTEAFF.

The CDR3 here is CASSQMGQRYGYTF. The CDR3 nucleotides are TGTGCCAGCAGCCAGATGGGACAGAGGTATGGCTACACCTTC. The chain joins TRBV7-2 to TRBJ1-2; 7 bases are a match to TRBD1. Losses at the gene ends were 5 bases for V and 5 bases for J; bases not matched to a gene: 8. CDR1 is SGHTA and CDR2 is FQGNSA in the germline V gene. The CDR3 length is 14 residues.

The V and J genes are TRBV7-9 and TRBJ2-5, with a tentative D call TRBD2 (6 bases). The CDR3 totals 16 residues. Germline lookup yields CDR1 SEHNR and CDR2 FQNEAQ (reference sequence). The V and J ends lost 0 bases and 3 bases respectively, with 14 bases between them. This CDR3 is CASSLARDLMEETQYF. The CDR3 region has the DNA TGTGCCAGCAGCTTAGCGCGGGACCTAATGGAAGAGACCCAGTACTTC.

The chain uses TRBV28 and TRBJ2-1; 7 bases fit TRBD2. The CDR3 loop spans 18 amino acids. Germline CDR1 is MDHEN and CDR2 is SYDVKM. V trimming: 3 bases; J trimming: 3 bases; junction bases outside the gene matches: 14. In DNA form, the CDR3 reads TGTGCCAGCAGTTTGCGCTCCACTAGCGCTACTGTCTACAATGAGCAGTTCTTC. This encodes CASSLRSTSATVYNEQFF.

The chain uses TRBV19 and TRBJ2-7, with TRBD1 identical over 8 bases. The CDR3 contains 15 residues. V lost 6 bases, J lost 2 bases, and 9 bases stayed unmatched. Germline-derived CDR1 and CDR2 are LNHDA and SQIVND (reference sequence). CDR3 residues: CASSTTGDPAYEQYF. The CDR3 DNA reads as TGTGCCAGTAGCACGACAGGGGATCCCGCCTACGAGCAGTACTTC.

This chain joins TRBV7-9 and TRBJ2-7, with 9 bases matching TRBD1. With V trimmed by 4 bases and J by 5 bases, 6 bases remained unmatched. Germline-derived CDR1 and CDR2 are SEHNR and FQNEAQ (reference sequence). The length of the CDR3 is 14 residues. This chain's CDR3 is CASSSLQGANEQYF. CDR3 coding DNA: TGTGCCAGCAGCTCACTACAGGGGGCCAACGAGCAGTACTTC.